These 18 T cell receptor beta chains were sequenced from one sample in a study of blood T cell repertoires in COVID-19. TCRdb keeps only in-frame clones here, not all; method: immunoSEQ multiplex PCR. The sample has 75,000 to 95,000 clones; about four fifths are singletons. Sequencing input: peripheral blood. These TCRs come from a man aged 55 to 69 with acute or convalescent COVID-19.

This chain uses TRBV19 with TRBJ2-2, with 7 positions matching TRBD2. The CDR3 contains 14 residues. The V segment lost 6 bases and the J segment 7 bases; nucleotides outside the gene matches: 8. Per the germline V gene, CDR1 is LNHDA and CDR2 is SQIVND (reference sequence). The CDR3 is CASRGSGVGGELFF. The DNA for the CDR3 is TGTGCCAGTAGAGGGAGCGGGGTAGGCGGGGAGCTGTTTTTT.

This clone appeared a few times. For the CDR3, the DNA is TGTGCCATCAGTGACCCCGGGAGCCGGGTCTACGAGCAGTACTTC. Its translation: CAISDPGSRVYEQYF. The gene calls are TRBV10-3 and TRBJ2-7; tentative D call: TRBD2 (6 bases). This CDR3 has 15 residues. Germline CDR1 and CDR2: ENHRY and SYGVKD. The V end lost 3 bases, the J end lost 3 bases, and 15 bases lay between the germline ends.

V gene TRBV2 combines with J gene TRBJ1-1, with D perhaps TRBD1 (6 bases). V gave up 4 bases and J gave up 8 bases, with 8 bases separating them. The length of the CDR3 is 11 residues. Germline CDR1 and CDR2: SNHLY and FYNNEI. Written as DNA, the CDR3 is TGTGCCAGCAGTGGGACAGCCGAAGCTTTCTTT. The encoded protein is CASSGTAEAFF.

The chain couples TRBV9 to TRBJ2-1; 14 bases fit TRBD2. V shed 3 bases and J 8 bases; nucleotides not matched to a gene: 7. The CDR3 loop spans 16 amino acids. The V gene's germline CDR1 is SGDLS and CDR2 YYNGEE. The CDR3 region is CASSEAGTSGGDEQFF. CDR3 bases: TGTGCCAGCAGCGAGGCCGGGACTAGCGGGGGAGATGAGCAGTTCTTC.

The V call is TRBV4-1, the J call TRBJ2-5; TRBD1 might be the D (5 bases). CDR1 and CDR2 from the germline V gene are MGHRA and YSYEKL. With 1 base removed from V and 4 bases from J, the gap between germline ends came to 13 bases. CDR3 length: 15 amino acids. Here the CDR3 reads CASSQGGRQGETQYF. In DNA, the CDR3 is TGCGCCAGCAGCCAAGGGGGCCGGCAGGGAGAGACCCAGTACTTC.

This sequence joins TRBV9 and TRBJ1-1, with unresolved D. Trimming left V 1 base short and J 1 base short, with 14 bases between. This CDR3 has 16 amino acids. CDR1 and CDR2 from the germline V gene are SGDLS and YYNGEE. The CDR3 region is CASSVTSHGANTEAFF. DNA for the CDR3: TGTGCCAGCAGCGTAACATCCCACGGAGCGAACACTGAAGCTTTCTTT.

The chain joins TRBV6-5 to TRBJ2-7; 7 bases are shared with TRBD2. V shed 8 bases, J shed 2 bases, and the junction held 3 bases outside the gene matches. Looked up from germline, CDR1 is MNHEY and CDR2 is SVGAGI. This CDR3 contains 12 residues. CDR3: CASRGGTYEQYF. The CDR3 bases are TGTGCCAGCCGCGGGGGTACCTACGAGCAGTACTTC.

J is TRBJ2-5 and V is TRBV5-1; D remains ambiguous. V shed 1 base and J shed 2 bases, with 9 bases lying between them. Germline V gene data show CDR1 as SGHRS and CDR2 as YFSETQ. The CDR3 runs to 14 residues. This CDR3 reads CASSLSSSQETQYF. The DNA of the CDR3 is TGCGCCAGCAGCTTGTCGTCTAGTCAAGAGACCCAGTACTTC.

The V and J genes are TRBV6-5 and TRBJ1-2; tentative D call: TRBD1 (5 bases). The CDR3 totals 15 residues. Germline CDR1 reads MNHEY; CDR2 reads SVGAGI. V lost 8 bases to trimming and J lost 8 bases, with 24 bases between them. As DNA, the CDR3 is TGTGCCAGCGGATTGTACCGGACGGGACTGGCGGGCTACACCTTC. Protein: CASGLYRTGLAGYTF.

This clone was seen only once. The chain is built from TRBV6-2 or TRBV6-3 and TRBJ1-5; 8 positions agree with TRBD1. V lost 2 bases to trimming and J lost 7 bases; unmatched junction nucleotides: 4. The CDR3 is 14 amino acids. Germline CDR1 MNHEY, CDR2 SVGEGT. The CDR3 reads CASSYTGGGQPQHF. The CDR3 coding sequence is TGTGCCAGCAGTTACACAGGGGGAGGACAGCCCCAGCATTTT.

The J gene is TRBJ1-2, the V gene TRBV4-3, with D possibly matching TRBD1 (5 bases). The V gene's germline CDR1 is LGHNA and CDR2 YSLEER. The CDR3 totals 16 residues. Between the trimmed V and J ends, which lost 0 bases and 5 bases, there was a span of 16 bases. The CDR3 coding sequence is TGCGCCAGCAGCCAAGATCGTCCAGGGTTTTTGTATGGCTACACCTTC. This translates into CASSQDRPGFLYGYTF.

There are a few counts of this clone. The chain combines TRBV18 with TRBJ1-3; maybe TRBD1 (5 bases). Trimming took 3 bases from V and 2 from J, leaving 14 bases between them. CDR3 length equals 16 residues. CDR1 KGHSH and CDR2 LQKENI come from the germline V gene. In nucleotides, the CDR3 is TGTGCCAGCTCACCTGCCAGGGTTGTAGCTGGAAACACCATATATTTT. This gives the protein CASSPARVVAGNTIYF.

CDR3 bases: TGTGCCAGCAGCTCCGGACTAGCGGGGGGACAAGAGACCCAGTACTTC. It is translated as CASSSGLAGGQETQYF. This rearrangement joins TRBV5-4 to TRBJ2-5, with 14 bases aligning to TRBD2. Germline CDR1 is SGHNT and CDR2 is YYREEE (reference sequence). This CDR3 contains 16 residues. The junction had 3 bases not matched to a gene; V was cut back by 3 bases and J by 2 bases.

The chain carries TRBV5-5 and TRBJ2-7; the match to TRBD2 covers 12 bases. The germline gives CDR1 SGHKS, CDR2 YYEKEE (reference sequence). V dropped 3 bases and J dropped 2; count of bases not matched to a gene: 3. This CDR3 spans 15 amino acids. The CDR3 coding sequence is TGTGCCAGCAGCTCACTAGCGGGGGGCCCCTACGAGCAGTACTTC. It specifies CASSSLAGGPYEQYF.

The chain combines TRBV6-2 or TRBV6-3 with TRBJ1-1; D is ambiguous. V lost 1 base and J lost 3, with 6 bases in between. CDR1 MNHEY and CDR2 SVGEGT come from the germline V gene. The CDR3 covers 13 residues. As DNA, the CDR3 is TGTGCCAGCAGTTACTGGCGGGACACTGAAGCTTTCTTT. It yields the protein CASSYWRDTEAFF.

Only one count was recorded for this clone. This chain connects TRBV6-5 to TRBJ1-5; D possibly corresponds to TRBD1 (6 bases). Germline CDR1 and CDR2: MNHEY and SVGAGI. This CDR3 has 14 amino acids. The V and J ends lost 6 bases and 1 base respectively, with 10 bases between them. CDR3 protein: CASSYGQSNQPQHF. CDR3 sequence (DNA): TGTGCCAGCAGCTATGGACAGAGCAATCAGCCCCAGCATTTT.

The genes are TRBV13 and TRBJ1-3; D not resolved. CDR3 size: 12 residues. CDR1 and CDR2 (germline): PRHDT, FYEKMQ (reference sequence). The V and J ends lost 5 bases and 8 bases respectively, with 10 bases between them. The CDR3 protein is CASSPGRDTIYF. In nucleotides, the CDR3 is TGTGCCAGCAGCCCCGGTCGGGACACCATATATTTT.

The chain is built from TRBV2 and TRBJ1-1; no clear D. This CDR3 spans 13 amino acids. V was pared by 4 bases and J by 7 bases, with 13 bases between. The germline V gene encodes CDR1 SNHLY and CDR2 FYNNEI. The CDR3 is CASSGPSGGEAFF. The CDR3 DNA reads as TGTGCCAGCAGTGGTCCCTCGGGTGGTGAAGCTTTCTTT.